Presented here are 29 T cell receptor beta chains from one specimen sequenced in a study of T cell changes during pregnancy in multiple sclerosis. Sequencing used immunoSEQ multiplex PCR; TCRdb keeps in-frame clones, though not all of them. The sample lists some 93,000 clones, around 92% seen once, with approximately 2.2% in the top ten. This specimen consisted of peripheral blood, obtained after pregnancy. The receptors stem from a female donor with multiple sclerosis, enrolled in a pregnancy study.

This clone was picked up one time. V and J are TRBV6-4 and TRBJ1-1; D gene ambiguous. This CDR3 comprises 15 residues. V dropped 4 bases and J dropped 0 bases, with 12 bases sitting between them. Germline V gene sequence: CDR1 MRHNA, CDR2 SNTAGT. The CDR3 spells CASSVMNCMNTEAFF. CDR3 nucleotide sequence: TGTGCCAGCAGTGTAATGAACTGTATGAACACTGAAGCTTTCTTT.

The chain uses TRBV19 and TRBJ1-1; 7 bases are a match to TRBD1. The CDR3 length is 12 residues. Germline V lookup: CDR1 LNHDA, CDR2 SQIVND (reference sequence). V lost 7 bases and J lost 3; bases outside the gene matches: 2. The CDR3: CASNTGDTEAFF. The CDR3 region has the DNA TGTGCCAGTAATACAGGGGACACTGAAGCTTTCTTT.

This chain connects TRBV11-2 to TRBJ1-2; D is unclear. V gave up 3 bases and J gave up 6 bases, with 14 bases separating them. Germline lookup yields CDR1 SGHAT and CDR2 FQNNGV. The CDR3 is 14 amino acids. Here the CDR3 reads CASSLTRGYDGYTF. The CDR3 DNA follows: TGTGCCAGCAGCTTGACGCGAGGATATGATGGCTACACCTTC.

The CDR3 DNA reads TGTGCCAGTAGTATAGATCCGGGAGGGTTTAACAATGAGCAGTTCTTC. Translation: CASSIDPGGFNNEQFF. The chain combines TRBV19 with TRBJ2-1; TRBD2 aligns across 8 bases. The CDR3 covers 16 residues. Germline loops: CDR1 LNHDA, CDR2 SQIVND (reference sequence). Trimming at V came to 0 bases and at J to 5 bases, leaving 6 bases not matched to a gene.

V usage is TRBV4-3 and J usage is TRBJ2-1; TRBD2 is a possible D gene (7 bases). V lost 3 bases and J 6 bases, leaving 24 bases between the germline ends. CDR1 is LGHNA and CDR2 is YSLEER in the germline V gene. The CDR3 is 18 amino acids. CDR3 sequence reads: CASSHFLGGSWEGNEQFF. The CDR3 DNA follows: TGCGCCAGCAGCCATTTCTTAGGGGGGTCCTGGGAGGGCAATGAGCAGTTCTTC.

The chain is built from TRBV6-6 and TRBJ1-1, with D unclear. CDR1 is MNHNY and CDR2 is SVGAGI in the germline V gene (reference sequence). The CDR3 has 14 amino acids. The V end was cut by 7 bases, the J end by 0 bases, with 12 bases between. CDR3 amino acids: CASMRYDMNTEAFF. The CDR3 DNA reads as TGTGCCAGCATGCGCTACGATATGAACACTGAAGCTTTCTTT.

V usage is TRBV29-1 and J usage is TRBJ1-1, with D uncertain. The CDR3 spans 11 residues. The germline CDR1 and CDR2 sequences are SQVTM and ANQGSEA. The CDR3 region is CSSAVNTEAFF. DNA of the CDR3: TGCAGTTCCGCGGTGAACACTGAAGCTTTCTTT.

V gene TRBV19 combines with J gene TRBJ1-2, with D maybe TRBD1 (6 bases). This CDR3 has 13 residues. Germline CDR1 and CDR2: LNHDA and SQIVND (reference sequence). The V end lost 5 bases, the J end lost 6 bases, and 13 bases lay between the germline ends. The CDR3 bases are TGTGCCAGTAGTCCTTCACGGGACAATGGCTACACCTTC. Its protein product is CASSPSRDNGYTF.

This rearrangement joins TRBV13 to TRBJ2-1; possibly TRBD2 for D (6 bases). Trimming shortened V by 1 base and J by 7 bases, and 11 bases separated the two germline ends. The CDR3 is 14 residues long. The germline V gene encodes CDR1 PRHDT and CDR2 FYEKMQ (reference sequence). DNA of the CDR3: TGTGCCAGCAGCTTAGTGGGGGGAAGGAATGAGCAGTTCTTC. Its protein is CASSLVGGRNEQFF.

The chain joins TRBV11-1 to TRBJ1-1; TRBD1 aligns across 10 bases. This CDR3 is built from 14 residues. V lost 1 base to trimming and J lost 7 bases; unmatched junction nucleotides: 3. Germline V lookup: CDR1 SGHAT, CDR2 FQDESV (reference sequence). CDR3 amino acids: CASSLGTGGSEAFF. CDR3 nucleotides: TGTGCCAGCAGCTTAGGGACAGGGGGAAGTGAAGCTTTCTTT.

V usage is TRBV29-1 and J usage is TRBJ2-7, with D possibly matching TRBD2 (5 bases). CDR1 and CDR2 (germline): SQVTM, ANQGSEA. The CDR3 length is 13 residues. The V end was cut by 4 bases, the J end by 2 bases, with 12 bases between. The CDR3 bases are TGCAGCGTTGGGGAGCGGTCCGCCTACGAGCAGTACTTC. Translation gives CSVGERSAYEQYF.

The chain uses TRBV2 and TRBJ1-1; 8 bases fit TRBD1. Germline CDR1 reads SNHLY; CDR2 reads FYNNEI. The CDR3 spans 13 residues. J gave up 10 bases and V 3 bases, and 7 bases lay outside the gene matches. The CDR3 DNA is TGTGCCAGCAGTGATCGGGGAGACAGGGGAGCTTTCTTT. Translating gives CASSDRGDRGAFF.

This rearrangement joins TRBV2 to TRBJ1-2, with no clear D. Deletions cut 3 bases from V and 2 bases from J, with 10 bases between. Germline loops: CDR1 SNHLY, CDR2 FYNNEI. The CDR3 totals 14 residues. The CDR3 bases are TGTGCCAGCAGTGAGGCTTCATCGAACTATGGCTACACCTTC. As protein: CASSEASSNYGYTF.

CDR3 protein: CASSLVGRVGNTEAFF. The DNA for the CDR3 is TGTGCCAGCAGCTTGGTTGGCAGGGTGGGAAACACTGAAGCTTTCTTT. The chain employs TRBV5-6 and TRBJ1-1; a possible D gene is TRBD1 (5 bases). The ends were cut back, 0 bases at V and 2 bases at J, with 14 bases in the middle. The CDR3 spans 16 residues. The germline V gene has CDR1 SGHDT and CDR2 YYEEEE. The full variable domain, completed using reference TRBV5-6 and TRBJ1-1, is DAGVTQSPTHLIKTRGQQVTLRCSPKSGHDTVSWYQQALGQGPQFIFQYYEEEERQRGNFPDRFSGHQFPNYSSELNVNALLLGDSALYLCASSLVGRVGNTEAFFGQGTRLTVV.

The rearrangement links TRBV9 to TRBJ1-2; possibly TRBD1 for D (6 bases). The germline gives CDR1 SGDLS, CDR2 YYNGEE. V was shortened by 4 bases and J by 7 bases, with 11 bases between the two germline ends. The CDR3 consists of 12 residues. The CDR3 coding sequence is TGTGCCAGCAGCACACAGGGCAGTGGCTACACCTTC. This translates into CASSTQGSGYTF.

This chain's CDR3 is CASSLGGTSGSGTGELFF. CDR3 coding DNA: TGTGCCAGCAGCTTGGGTGGTACTAGCGGGAGTGGCACCGGGGAGCTGTTTTTT. The chain employs TRBV5-4 and TRBJ2-2; 11 bases are a match to TRBD2. The CDR3 contains 18 residues. V was clipped by 0 bases and J by 4 bases; unmatched bases: 8. Germline V gives CDR1 SGHNT, CDR2 YYREEE (reference sequence).

V is TRBV4-2 and J is TRBJ2-3; TRBD2 matches at 13 bases. The J segment lost 0 bases and the V segment lost 1 base, leaving 4 bases of the junction unmatched. Germline V lookup: CDR1 LGHNA, CDR2 YNFKEQ. CDR3 length: 18 amino acids. In DNA, the CDR3 is TGTGCCAGCAGCCAAGGGACTAGCGGGGGTGCCAGCACAGATACGCAGTATTTT. As protein: CASSQGTSGGASTDTQYF.

This rearrangement joins TRBV4-2 to TRBJ1-5; D not certain. Trimming took off 3 bases at V and 0 bases at J, with 15 bases between the two ends. Germline CDR1 and CDR2: LGHNA and YNFKEQ. The CDR3 has 17 amino acids. CDR3 bases: TGTGCCAGCAGCCAGGGAGGCACCGGCTATAGCAATCAGCCCCAGCATTTT. Translated, it gives CASSQGGTGYSNQPQHF.

On this clone: Other nucleotide sequences in the sample specify the same CDR3. The chain uses TRBV5-1 and TRBJ1-2; D perhaps matches TRBD1 (5 bases). V was clipped by 4 bases and J by 4 bases, with 8 bases between them. Germline V CDR1 and CDR2: SGHRS, YFSETQ. The CDR3 is made up of 12 amino acids. As DNA, the CDR3 is TGCGCCAGCAGCGGCGACAGCTATGGCTACACCTTC. It specifies CASSGDSYGYTF.

This clone was seen a single time. V gene TRBV10-3 combines with J gene TRBJ2-5, with 14 bases identical to TRBD2. This CDR3 spans 17 amino acids. After removal of 5 bases from V and 4 bases from J, the junction contained 9 bases not matched to a gene. Looked up from germline, CDR1 is ENHRY and CDR2 is SYGVKD. CDR3 in amino acids: CAISSRLAGGQRETQYF. CDR3 sequence (DNA): TGTGCCATCAGTTCAAGACTAGCGGGGGGGCAACGAGAGACCCAGTACTTC.

The chain couples TRBV2 to TRBJ2-2; no reliable D call. Deletions cut 8 bases from V and 0 bases from J, with 13 bases between. The CDR3 loop spans 15 amino acids. In germline, CDR1 is SNHLY, CDR2 FYNNEI. Here the CDR3 reads CASQLDNANTGELFF. Here the CDR3 DNA reads TGTGCCAGCCAACTTGACAACGCGAACACCGGGGAGCTGTTTTTT.

The rearrangement links TRBV29-1 to TRBJ1-1; 8 positions agree with TRBD1. CDR3 length equals 13 residues. Germline V gene sequence: CDR1 SQVTM, CDR2 ANQGSEA. V lost 5 bases to trimming and J lost 3 bases; unmatched junction nucleotides: 5. CDR3 in amino acids: CSVTTQGDTEAFF. As DNA, the CDR3 is TGCAGCGTTACAACACAGGGGGACACTGAAGCTTTCTTT.

This sequence joins TRBV6-1 and TRBJ1-4; 12 bases match TRBD1. CDR3 size: 17 residues. Germline V gene data show CDR1 as MNHNS and CDR2 as SASEGT. V lost 3 bases and J lost 7; bases outside the gene matches: 9. The CDR3 sequence is CASSEWDRGRVIEKLFF. CDR3 bases: TGTGCCAGCAGTGAGTGGGACAGGGGGCGCGTGATTGAAAAACTGTTTTTT.

V is TRBV5-5 and J is TRBJ1-4; 10 positions match TRBD1. The CDR3 contains 14 residues. V lost 3 bases and J lost 5; bases outside the gene matches: 1. Germline V gene data show CDR1 as SGHKS and CDR2 as YYEKEE (reference sequence). CDR3 residues: CASSWTGGNEKLFF. CDR3 DNA sequence: TGTGCCAGCAGCTGGACAGGGGGGAATGAAAAACTGTTTTTT. Supplemented by reference TRBV5-5 and TRBJ1-4, the full variable domain reads DAGVTQSPTHLIKTRGQQVTLRCSPISGHKSVSWYQQVLGQGPQFIFQYYEKEERGRGNFPDRFSARQFPNYSSELNVNALLLGDSALYLCASSWTGGNEKLFFGSGTQLSVL.

V and J are TRBV9 and TRBJ2-7, with D possibly matching TRBD1 (5 bases). From germline, CDR1 is SGDLS and CDR2 YYNGEE. The V end lost 3 bases, the J end lost 3 bases, and 16 bases lay between the germline ends. The CDR3 runs to 15 residues. CDR3 sequence: CASSAGPGQIYEQYF. CDR3 nucleotide sequence: TGTGCCAGCAGCGCCGGTCCCGGACAAATCTACGAGCAGTACTTC.

The gene calls are TRBV7-9 and TRBJ2-7, with 8 bases lining up with TRBD2. V shed 1 base, J shed 7 bases, and the junction held 9 bases outside the gene matches. The CDR3 runs 15 residues. Per the germline V gene, CDR1 is SEHNR and CDR2 is FQNEAQ (reference sequence). The CDR3 loop is CASSLGTGGPREQYF. CDR3 DNA sequence: TGTGCCAGCAGCTTAGGCACGGGGGGGCCTCGGGAGCAGTACTTC.

The rearrangement joins TRBV19 to TRBJ2-2, with D perhaps TRBD2 (7 bases). CDR1 and CDR2 from the germline V gene are LNHDA and SQIVND (reference sequence). The germline V and J ends were trimmed by 3 bases and 6 bases, with 17 bases remaining between them. CDR3 length: 16 residues. DNA for the CDR3: TGTGCCAGTAGTATTGGAGGGAGGGGGGGGGCCGGGGAGCTGTTTTTT. It is translated as CASSIGGRGGAGELFF.

The chain joins TRBV19 to TRBJ2-7; maybe TRBD1 (6 bases). Germline CDR1 is LNHDA and CDR2 is SQIVND (reference sequence). The CDR3 has 14 amino acids. The germline V and J ends were trimmed by 1 base and 0 bases, with 7 bases remaining between them. CDR3 amino acids: CASSIGGGSYEQYF. For the CDR3, the DNA is TGTGCCAGTAGTATAGGAGGGGGCTCCTACGAGCAGTACTTC.

A single count supports this clone. V is TRBV11-2 and J is TRBJ1-4, with 7 bases identical to TRBD1. Germline lookup yields CDR1 SGHAT and CDR2 FQNNGV. V trimming: 5 bases; J trimming: 5 bases; junction bases outside the gene matches: 8. The CDR3 runs to 15 residues. Here the CDR3 DNA reads TGTGCCAGCAGCCCTCGACAGGGAACGAATGAAAAACTGTTTTTT. This encodes CASSPRQGTNEKLFF.